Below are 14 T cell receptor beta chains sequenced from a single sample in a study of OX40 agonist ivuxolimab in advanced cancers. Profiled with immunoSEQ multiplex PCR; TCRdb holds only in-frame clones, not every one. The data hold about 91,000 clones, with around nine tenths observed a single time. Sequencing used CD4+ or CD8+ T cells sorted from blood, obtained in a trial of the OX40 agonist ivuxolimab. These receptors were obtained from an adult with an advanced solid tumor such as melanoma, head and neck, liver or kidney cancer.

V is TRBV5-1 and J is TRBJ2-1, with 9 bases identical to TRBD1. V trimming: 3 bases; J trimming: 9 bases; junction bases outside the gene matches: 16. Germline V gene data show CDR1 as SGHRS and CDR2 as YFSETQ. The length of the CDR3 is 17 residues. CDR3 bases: TGCGCCAGCAGCTCCATCGTATCGGGACAGGGTGGGAGTGAGCAGTTCTTC. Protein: CASSSIVSGQGGSEQFF.

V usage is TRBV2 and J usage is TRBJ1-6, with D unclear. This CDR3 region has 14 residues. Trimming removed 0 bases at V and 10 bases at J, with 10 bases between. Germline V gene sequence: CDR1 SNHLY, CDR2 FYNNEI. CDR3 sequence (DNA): TGTGCCAGCAGTGAAGCGGTTTGGGTCTCACCCCTCCACTTT. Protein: CASSEAVWVSPLHF.

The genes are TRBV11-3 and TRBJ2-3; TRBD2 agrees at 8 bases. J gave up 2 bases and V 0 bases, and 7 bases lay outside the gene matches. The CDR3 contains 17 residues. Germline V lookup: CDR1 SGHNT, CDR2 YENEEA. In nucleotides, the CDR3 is TGTGCCAGCAGCTTAGAAGGATTAGCGGGGTACACAGATACGCAGTATTTT. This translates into CASSLEGLAGYTDTQYF.

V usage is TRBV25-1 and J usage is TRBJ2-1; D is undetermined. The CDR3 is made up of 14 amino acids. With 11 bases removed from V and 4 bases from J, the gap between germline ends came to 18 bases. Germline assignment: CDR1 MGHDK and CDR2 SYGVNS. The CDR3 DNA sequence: TGTGCCCCCCGCCCCGACCCAATGTACAATGAGCAGTTCTTC. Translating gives CAPRPDPMYNEQFF.

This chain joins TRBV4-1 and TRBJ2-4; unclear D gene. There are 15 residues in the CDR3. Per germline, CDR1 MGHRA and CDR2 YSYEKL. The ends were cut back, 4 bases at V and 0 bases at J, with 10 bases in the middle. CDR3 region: CASSLLNLAKNIQYF. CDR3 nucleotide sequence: TGCGCCAGCAGCCTCCTAAATTTAGCCAAAAACATTCAGTACTTC.

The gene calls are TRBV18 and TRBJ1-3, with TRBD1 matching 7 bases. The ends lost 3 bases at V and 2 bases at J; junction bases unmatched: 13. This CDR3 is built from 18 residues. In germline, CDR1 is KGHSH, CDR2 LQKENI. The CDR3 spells CASSPLPPRDSTGNTIYF. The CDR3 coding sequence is TGTGCCAGCTCACCCTTGCCTCCTCGGGACAGTACTGGAAACACCATATATTTT.

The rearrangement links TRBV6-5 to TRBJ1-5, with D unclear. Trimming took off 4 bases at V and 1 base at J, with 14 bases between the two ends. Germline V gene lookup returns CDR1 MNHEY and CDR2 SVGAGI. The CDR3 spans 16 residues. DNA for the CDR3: TGTGCCAGCAGTTCTCGGTACACGGGGAGCAATCAGCCCCAGCATTTT. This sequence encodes CASSSRYTGSNQPQHF.

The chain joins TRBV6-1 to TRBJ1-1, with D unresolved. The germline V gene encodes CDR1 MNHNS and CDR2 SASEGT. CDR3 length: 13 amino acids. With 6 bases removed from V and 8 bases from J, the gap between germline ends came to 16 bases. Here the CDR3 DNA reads TGTGCCAGCAGCTGGCCCGGGGAGTTAGAAGCTTTCTTT. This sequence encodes CASSWPGELEAFF.

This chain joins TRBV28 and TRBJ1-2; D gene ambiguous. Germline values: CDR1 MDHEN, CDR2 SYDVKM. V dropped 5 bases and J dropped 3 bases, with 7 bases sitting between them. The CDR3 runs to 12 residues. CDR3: CASSRLDYGYTF. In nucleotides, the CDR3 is TGTGCCAGCAGTCGACTGGACTATGGCTACACCTTC.

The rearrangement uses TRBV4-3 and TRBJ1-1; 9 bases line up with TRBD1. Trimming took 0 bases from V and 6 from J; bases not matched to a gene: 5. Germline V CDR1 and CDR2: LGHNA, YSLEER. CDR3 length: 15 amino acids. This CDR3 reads CASSQDSGDRAEAFF. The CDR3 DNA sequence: TGCGCCAGCAGCCAAGACTCTGGGGACAGGGCTGAAGCTTTCTTT.

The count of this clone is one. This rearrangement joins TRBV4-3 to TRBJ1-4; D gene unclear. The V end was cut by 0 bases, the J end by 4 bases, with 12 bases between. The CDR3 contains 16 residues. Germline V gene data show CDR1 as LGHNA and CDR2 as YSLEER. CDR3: CASSQDPDENNEKLFF. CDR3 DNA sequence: TGCGCCAGCAGCCAAGATCCCGACGAGAATAATGAAAAACTGTTTTTT.

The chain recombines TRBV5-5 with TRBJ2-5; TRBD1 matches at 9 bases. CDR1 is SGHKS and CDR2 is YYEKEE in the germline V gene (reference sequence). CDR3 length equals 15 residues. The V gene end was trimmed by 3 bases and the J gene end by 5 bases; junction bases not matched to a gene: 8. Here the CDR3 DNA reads TGTGCCAGCAGCTCCGGGACAGGGAGGCTGGAGACCCAGTACTTC. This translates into CASSSGTGRLETQYF.

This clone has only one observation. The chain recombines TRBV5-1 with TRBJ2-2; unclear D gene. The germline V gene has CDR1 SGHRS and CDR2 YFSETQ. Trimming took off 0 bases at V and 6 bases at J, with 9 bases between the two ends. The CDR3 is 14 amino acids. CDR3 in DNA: TGCGCCAGCAGCTTGGCCCAAACAGCCGGGGAGCTGTTTTTT. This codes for CASSLAQTAGELFF.

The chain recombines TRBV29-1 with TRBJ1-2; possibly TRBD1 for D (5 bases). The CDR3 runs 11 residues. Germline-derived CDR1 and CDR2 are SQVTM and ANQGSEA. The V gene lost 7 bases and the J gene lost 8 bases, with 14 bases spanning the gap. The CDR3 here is CSGRYQGGYTF. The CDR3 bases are TGCAGCGGCAGATACCAGGGCGGCTACACCTTC.